This paragraph reports one T cell receptor beta chain. In this sample, this clonotype turned up many times. This receptor's antigen is unknown. One base away there is no much larger clone; base qualities are not given. The sample is drawn from a study of T cells in Graves' hyperthyroidism and ophthalmopathy (dated by TCRdb to 2018 to 2020). At the level of the whole study: Peripheral blood was sampled at the time of initial diagnosis, prior to any treatment. TCR Vbeta CDR3 sequencing of 120 to 150 peripheral blood samples (approximately 44 ophthalmopathy, 75 to 80 hyperthyroidism and approximately 17 progressor patients) is reported in the paper. Following sampling, methimazole starting at 30 mg daily was given to hyperthyroidism patients, and high-dose intravenous methylprednisolone was given to ophthalmopathy patients. In about 6 Graves' hyperthyroidism patients, the study also compared T-cell repertoires from thyroid tissue with T-cell repertoires from blood. The approximately 100 discovery patients were randomly divided into training and test sets at a 7:3 ratio. Prospective prediction of ophthalmopathy was tested in an independent validation cohort of some 19 hyperthyroidism patients and some 17 patients who later progressed to ophthalmopathy. To identify TCR V-J signatures that set the groups apart, the researchers used a discovery cohort of 100 patients, made up of 43 with Graves' ophthalmopathy and some 58 with stable Graves' hyperthyroidism.

The TCR beta CDR3 regions were amplified from the RNA transcripts. The TCR CDR3 was subjected to a first round of RT-PCR using the HTBI primer set and the Qiagen OneStep RT-PCR kit. Libraries were constructed in a second round of multiplex PCR, after which size selection and purification were performed. Paired-end sequencing of the libraries was performed with 100 bp reads on an Illumina HiSeq2000. The published analysis was carried out like this. SOAPnuke was used to process the raw data, with reads discarded if the reads contained adapters or uncalled bases, had a mean Phred below 15, or lacked an exact constant-primer or identifier match. High-quality paired reads were merged with COPE v1.2.5, and unique nucleotide sequences were defined as clonotypes. MiTCR v1.1 was used to align clonotypes to the IMGT TRBV, TRBD and TRBJ reference segments. The analysis included only V-J combinations with a frequency above 0.0001, which together covered around 99% of the repertoires. A TCS score was defined as the ratio of F50 (clonal expansion) to E x V (chaos), with BLOSUM62-based TCRdist applied between CDR3 peptides within each V-J. Welch's t-statistics and random forest reduced 514 V-J features to 10 to 15, which were used in a naive Bayes classifier (R e1071). The public reads were run again by TCRdb, first through fastp at Q25 and then through MiXCR, and only productive beta chains were kept. Merged by CDR3 protein, the rows form single entries marked with the most common genes and DNA. In this record, the V and J calls reflect TCRdb's handling and not the investigators' own analysis. The sample records about 570,000 distinct CDR3 sequences, 11% to 15% of which are singletons. The ten largest clones capture about 14% of the sample.

A patient counted as having stable Graves' hyperthyroidism if no progression to ophthalmopathy occurred over 18 months of follow-up. Hyperthyroidism patients were newly diagnosed, with disease duration under 2 months, and aged 18 to 65 years. Exclusion was applied to patients with uncontrolled infections, other autoimmune diseases, pregnancy or lactation. Clinical symptoms, serum thyroxine and TRAb, thyroid ultrasound, and orbital computed tomography formed the basis for the diagnoses. PBMCs were isolated from roughly 10 ml of fresh peripheral blood by Ficoll-Paque density gradient centrifugation. Total RNA was extracted using Trizol reagent, and RNA quality was assessed on an Agilent 2100 Bioanalyzer. Overall study results and their limits: In cross-validation, a model built on a 13 V-J signature told ophthalmopathy apart from stable hyperthyroidism with approximately 90% sensitivity and roughly 81% specificity, and in testing the same model reached 80%/75%. No statistical method was used to set the sample size in advance, and investigators knew the group allocation. Most expanded thyroid clonotypes (frequency above 0.001) were also detected in blood, suggesting blood repertoires may reflect thyroid immune responses. In validation, progression to ophthalmopathy was predicted by the model with more than 65% sensitivity and nearly 75% specificity, a median of approximately 6.5 months before onset.

As encoded in the germline V gene, CDR1 is SGHAT while CDR2 is FQNNGV. V was cut back by 7 bases and J by 5 bases, leaving a gap of 32 bases between them. Counted from cysteine to phenylalanine, this CDR3 has 20 amino acids. The only DNA kept is the CDR3, 60 bases in frame from the first base. The TCR originated in a woman in her 40s with Graves' hyperthyroidism. The chain is made from TRBV11-2 and TRBJ2-2, with TRBD2 tentatively as D gene (6 bases match). The sample taken for sequencing was blood. The CDR3 protein sequence reads: CASILRLVSRKINGTGELFF. The DNA sequence is TGTGCCAGCATCCTACGACTAGTATCTAGGAAAATCAATGGGACCGGGGAGCTGTTTTTT.